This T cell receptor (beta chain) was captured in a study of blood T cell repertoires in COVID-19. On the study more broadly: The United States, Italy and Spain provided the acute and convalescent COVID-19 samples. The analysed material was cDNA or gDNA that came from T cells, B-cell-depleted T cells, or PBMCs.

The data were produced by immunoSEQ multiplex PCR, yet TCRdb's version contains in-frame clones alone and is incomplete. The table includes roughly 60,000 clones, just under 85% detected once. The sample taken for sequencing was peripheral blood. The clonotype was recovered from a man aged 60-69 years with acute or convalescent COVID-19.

CDR3 loop: CASSLTAGLGYGYTF. The CDR3 bases are TGTGCCAGCAGTCTGACCGCGGGTCTGGGCTATGGCTACACCTTC. The genes are TRBV27 and TRBJ1-2; D gene unclear. CDR3 size: 15 residues. Germline assignment: CDR1 MNHEY and CDR2 SMNVEV (reference sequence). V dropped 5 bases and J dropped 4 bases, with 17 bases sitting between them.